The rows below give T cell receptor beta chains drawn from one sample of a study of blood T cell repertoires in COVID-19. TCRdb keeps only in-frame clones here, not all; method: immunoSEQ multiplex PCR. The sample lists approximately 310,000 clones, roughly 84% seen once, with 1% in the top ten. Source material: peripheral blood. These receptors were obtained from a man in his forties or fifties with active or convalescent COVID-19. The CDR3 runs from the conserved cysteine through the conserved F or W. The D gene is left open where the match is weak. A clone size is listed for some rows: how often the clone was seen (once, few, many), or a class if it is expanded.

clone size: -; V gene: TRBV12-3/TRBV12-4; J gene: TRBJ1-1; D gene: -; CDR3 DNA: TGTGCCACGCGTAGGGGTATTGACACTGAAGCTTTCTTT; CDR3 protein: CATRRGIDTEAFF
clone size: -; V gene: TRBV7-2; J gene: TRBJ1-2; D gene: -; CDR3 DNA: TGTGCCAGCAGCTTAGACGGCCTAGCCCATGGCTACACCTTC; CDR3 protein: CASSLDGLAHGYTF
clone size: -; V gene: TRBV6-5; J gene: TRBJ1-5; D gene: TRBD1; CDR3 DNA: TGTGCCAGCAGCACGACAGGGGGGTCAAGTCAGCCCCAGCATTTT; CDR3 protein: CASSTTGGSSQPQHF
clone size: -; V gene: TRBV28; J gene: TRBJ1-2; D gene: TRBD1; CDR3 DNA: TGTGCCAGCAGTTTAGGGACAGGCCCGACGGGTAACTATGGCTACACCTTC; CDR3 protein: CASSLGTGPTGNYGYTF
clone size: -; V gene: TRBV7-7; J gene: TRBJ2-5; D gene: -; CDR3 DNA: TGTGCTAGCAGCACTACTACGTCTGGGTCGGGGACCCAGTACTTC; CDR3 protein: CASSTTTSGSGTQYF
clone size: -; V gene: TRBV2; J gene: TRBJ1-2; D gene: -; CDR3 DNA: TGTGCCAGCCAAACCACAGGTGCCTCTGGCTACACCTTC; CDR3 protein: CASQTTGASGYTF
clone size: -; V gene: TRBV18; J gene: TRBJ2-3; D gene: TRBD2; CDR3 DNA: TGTGCCAGCTCACCAGCATCCCTATCCGGAGCGGGGGGGCCGGGAGATACGCAGTATTTT; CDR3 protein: CASSPASLSGAGGPGDTQYF
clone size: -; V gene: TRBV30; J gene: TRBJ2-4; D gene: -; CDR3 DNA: TGTGCCTGGAGCGCACCGGGCCCCCCGAGAGGGGCCAAAAACATTCAGTACTTC; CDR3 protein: CAWSAPGPPRGAKNIQYF
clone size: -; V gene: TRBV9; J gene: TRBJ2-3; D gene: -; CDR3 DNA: TGTGCCAGCAGCGTGAACAGTCTCACAGATACGCAGTATTTT; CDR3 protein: CASSVNSLTDTQYF
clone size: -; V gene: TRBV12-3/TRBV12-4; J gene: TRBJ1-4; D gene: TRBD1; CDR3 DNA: TGTGCCAGCAGTTGGGGACAGAGAGAAAAACTGTTTTTT; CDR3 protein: CASSWGQREKLFF
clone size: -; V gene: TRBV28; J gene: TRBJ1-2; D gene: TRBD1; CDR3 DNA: TGTGCCAGCAGGACCCCGGGACAGCCTAACTATGGCTACACCTTC; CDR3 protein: CASRTPGQPNYGYTF
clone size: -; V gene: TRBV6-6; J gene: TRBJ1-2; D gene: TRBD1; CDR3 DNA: TGTGCCAGCAGTCAAAGACAGGGGGCTCTCTATGGCTACACCTTC; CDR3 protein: CASSQRQGALYGYTF
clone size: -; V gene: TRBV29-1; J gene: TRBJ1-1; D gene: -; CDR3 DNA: TGCAGCGCCGTTGAAGTGGGGGGTTGGGCTTTCTTT; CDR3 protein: CSAVEVGGWAFF
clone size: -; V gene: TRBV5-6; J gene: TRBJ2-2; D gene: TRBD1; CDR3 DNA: TGTGCCAGCAGCCTTTTGACAGGGTCCGGGGAGCTGTTTTTT; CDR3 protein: CASSLLTGSGELFF
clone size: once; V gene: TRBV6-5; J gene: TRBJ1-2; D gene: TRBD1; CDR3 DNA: TGTGCCAGCAGTCCGGACAGGCGGGATGGCTACACCTTC; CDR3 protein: CASSPDRRDGYTF
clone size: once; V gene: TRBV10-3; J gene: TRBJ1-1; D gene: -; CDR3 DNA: TGTGCCATCAGTGCGCAGGGGAGCACTGAAGCTTTCTTT; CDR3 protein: CAISAQGSTEAFF
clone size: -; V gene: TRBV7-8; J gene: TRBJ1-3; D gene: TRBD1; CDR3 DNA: TGTGCCAGCAGCTTAGTACCCGGACAGGGCTTGGGTGGAAACACCATATATTTT; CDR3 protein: CASSLVPGQGLGGNTIYF
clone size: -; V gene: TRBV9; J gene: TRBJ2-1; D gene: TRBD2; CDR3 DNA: TGTGCCAGCAGCGGCGGGGGGGCCAACAATGAGCAGTTCTTC; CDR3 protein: CASSGGGANNEQFF
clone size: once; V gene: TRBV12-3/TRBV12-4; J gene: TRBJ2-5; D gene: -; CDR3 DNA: TGTGCCAGCAGTGAACAACAAGAGACCCAGTACTTC; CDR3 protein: CASSEQQETQYF
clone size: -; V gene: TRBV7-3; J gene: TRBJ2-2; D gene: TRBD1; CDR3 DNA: TGTGCCAGCAGCTTAACCGGACAGGGGATGAACACCGGGGAGCTGTTTTTT; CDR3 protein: CASSLTGQGMNTGELFF
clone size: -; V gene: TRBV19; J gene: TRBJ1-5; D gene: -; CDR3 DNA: TGTGCCAGTAGTATAGATAGATTCTCCAAGCCCCAGCATTTT; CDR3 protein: CASSIDRFSKPQHF
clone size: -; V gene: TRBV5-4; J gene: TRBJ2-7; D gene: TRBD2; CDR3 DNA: TGTGCCAGCAGTTTAAGCGGGGGAAGCTCCTACGAGCAGTACTTC; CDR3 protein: CASSLSGGSSYEQYF
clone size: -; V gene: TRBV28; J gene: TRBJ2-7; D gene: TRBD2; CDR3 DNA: TGTGCCAGCTTACCCGGGGGGGCAGTGGGTCTCGGAGCCGAGCAGTACTTC; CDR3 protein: CASLPGGAVGLGAEQYF
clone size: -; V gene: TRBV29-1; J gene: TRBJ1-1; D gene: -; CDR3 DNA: TGCAGCGTCGGTTCGGTCTCAGGTGCTACTGAAGCTTTCTTT; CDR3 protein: CSVGSVSGATEAFF
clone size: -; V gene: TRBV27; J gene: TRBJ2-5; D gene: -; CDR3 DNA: TGTGCCAGCAGTCCGTCAGGCTGGCGAGAGACCCAGTACTTC; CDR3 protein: CASSPSGWRETQYF
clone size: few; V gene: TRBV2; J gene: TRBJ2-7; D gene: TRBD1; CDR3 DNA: TGTGCCAGTGTGACAGGGAGAACCTACGAGCAGTACTTC; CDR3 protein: CASVTGRTYEQYF
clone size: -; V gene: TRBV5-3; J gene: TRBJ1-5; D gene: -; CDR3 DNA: TGTGCCAGAAGACAATGTCATCAGCCCCAGCATTTT; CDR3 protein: CARRQCHQPQHF
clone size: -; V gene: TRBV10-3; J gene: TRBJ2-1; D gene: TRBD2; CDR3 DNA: TGTGCCATCAGTGAATGGACTAGCGAAAATGAGCAGTTCTTC; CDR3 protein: CAISEWTSENEQFF
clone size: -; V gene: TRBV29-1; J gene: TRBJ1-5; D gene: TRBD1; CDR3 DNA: TGCAGCGTTCGGGACAGTAATCAGCCCCAGCATTTT; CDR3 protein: CSVRDSNQPQHF
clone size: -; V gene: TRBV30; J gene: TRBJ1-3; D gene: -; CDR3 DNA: TGTGCCTGGAGTGCAGGGAGGCGAAACACCATATATTTT; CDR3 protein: CAWSAGRRNTIYF
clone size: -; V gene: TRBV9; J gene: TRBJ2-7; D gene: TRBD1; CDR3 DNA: TGTGCCAGCGGAAGAGGACAGGCTAGCTCCTACGAGCAGTACTTC; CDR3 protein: CASGRGQASSYEQYF
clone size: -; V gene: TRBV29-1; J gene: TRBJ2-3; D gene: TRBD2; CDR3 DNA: TGCAGCGTTGCAACTAGCGGGGGTCTGAATACGCAGTATTTT; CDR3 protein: CSVATSGGLNTQYF
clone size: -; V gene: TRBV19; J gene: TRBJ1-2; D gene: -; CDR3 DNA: TGTGCCAGTAGTATTCAGGCCGGCCTCAACCCCTACACCTTC; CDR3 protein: CASSIQAGLNPYTF
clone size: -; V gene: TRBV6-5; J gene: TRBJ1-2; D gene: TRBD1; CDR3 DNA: TGTGCCAGCAGTCAACAGGGGGGAGATGGCTACACCTTC; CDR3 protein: CASSQQGGDGYTF
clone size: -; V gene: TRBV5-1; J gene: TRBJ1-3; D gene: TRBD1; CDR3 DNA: TGCGCCAGCAGCTCGGGACAGGGGGTAATTGGAAACACCATATATTTT; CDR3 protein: CASSSGQGVIGNTIYF
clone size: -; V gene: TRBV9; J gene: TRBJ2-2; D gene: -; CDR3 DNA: TGTGCCAGCAGCTCCAAGGGAGCCGACACCGGGGAGCTGTTTTTT; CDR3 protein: CASSSKGADTGELFF
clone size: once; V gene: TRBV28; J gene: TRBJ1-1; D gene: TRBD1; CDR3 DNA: TGTGCCAGCAGTTCGCCGACAGGGGGATGGTCTGAAGCTTTCTTT; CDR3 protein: CASSSPTGGWSEAFF
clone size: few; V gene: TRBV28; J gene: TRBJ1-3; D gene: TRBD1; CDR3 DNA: TGTGCCACTTACTCTCCGGGACAGGGGGGTGGAAACACCATATATTTT; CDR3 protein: CATYSPGQGGGNTIYF
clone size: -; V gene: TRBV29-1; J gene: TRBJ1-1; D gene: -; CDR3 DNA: TGCAGCGTTAGGGCGGGGGACACTGAAGCTTTCTTT; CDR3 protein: CSVRAGDTEAFF
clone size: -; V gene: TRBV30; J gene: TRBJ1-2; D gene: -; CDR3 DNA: TGTGCCTGGACAGGGAGGCACTATGGCTACACCTTC; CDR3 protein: CAWTGRHYGYTF
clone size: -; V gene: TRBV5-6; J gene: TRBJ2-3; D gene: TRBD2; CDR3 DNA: TGTGCCAGCAGCTGGAGGGCTAGCGGGAGTGAGACAGATACGCAGTATTTT; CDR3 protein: CASSWRASGSETDTQYF
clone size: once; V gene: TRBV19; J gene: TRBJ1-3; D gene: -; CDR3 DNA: TGTGCCAGTAGTCAAAACAGGGATCCCTCTGGAAACACCATATATTTT; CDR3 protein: CASSQNRDPSGNTIYF
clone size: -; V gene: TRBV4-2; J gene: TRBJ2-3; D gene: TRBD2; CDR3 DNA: TGTGCCAGCAGCCCCCGACTAGCGGGAGGGGCGCAGTATTTT; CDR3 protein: CASSPRLAGGAQYF
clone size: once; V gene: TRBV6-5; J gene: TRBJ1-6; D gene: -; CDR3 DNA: TGTGCCAGCAGTTCCTACTATAATTCACCCCTCCACTTT; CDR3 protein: CASSSYYNSPLHF
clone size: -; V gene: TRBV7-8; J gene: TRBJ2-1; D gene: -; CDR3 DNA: TGTGCCAGCAGCTTAGGGCTAGCATCCTACAATGAGCAGTTCTTC; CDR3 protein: CASSLGLASYNEQFF
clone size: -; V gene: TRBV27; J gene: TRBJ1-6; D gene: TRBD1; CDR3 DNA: TGTGCCAGCAGTACCACCGGGACAGGCTATGCACCCCTCCACTTT; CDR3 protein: CASSTTGTGYAPLHF
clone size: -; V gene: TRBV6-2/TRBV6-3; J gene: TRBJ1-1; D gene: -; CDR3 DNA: TGTGCCAGCAGTAGGGGGTTCTGGGGGCTGTCGAACACTGAAGCTTTCTTT; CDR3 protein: CASSRGFWGLSNTEAFF
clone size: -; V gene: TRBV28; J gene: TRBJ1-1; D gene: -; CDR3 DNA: TGTGCCAGCAGTTCCCCCGGAAGGGTGGGGGCGACTGAAGCTTTCTTT; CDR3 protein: CASSSPGRVGATEAFF
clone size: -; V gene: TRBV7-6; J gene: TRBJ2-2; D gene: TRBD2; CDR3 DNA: TGTGCCAGCAGCTTAGTAGCGGGAGTAAACACCGGGGAGCTGTTTTTT; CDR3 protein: CASSLVAGVNTGELFF